This T cell receptor beta chain is drawn from a study of control samples from healthy donors and cancer patients. This CDR3 is built from 14 residues. V was pared by 1 base and J by 2 bases, with 6 bases between. Germline CDR1 SEHNR, CDR2 FQNEAQ (reference sequence). TCRdb's copy holds only in-frame clones and misses some; the assay was immunoSEQ multiplex PCR. The sample has 100,000 to 110,000 clones, more than 75% seen once; the top ten hold 15% to 20%. The chain combines TRBV7-9 with TRBJ1-5; D remains ambiguous. Input material: blood. The receptor was isolated from a woman aged 50 to 60 in good health. The CDR3, as DNA: TGTGCCAGCAGCTTAGGGACGGGCAATCAGCCCCAGCATTTT. Translating gives CASSLGTGNQPQHF.